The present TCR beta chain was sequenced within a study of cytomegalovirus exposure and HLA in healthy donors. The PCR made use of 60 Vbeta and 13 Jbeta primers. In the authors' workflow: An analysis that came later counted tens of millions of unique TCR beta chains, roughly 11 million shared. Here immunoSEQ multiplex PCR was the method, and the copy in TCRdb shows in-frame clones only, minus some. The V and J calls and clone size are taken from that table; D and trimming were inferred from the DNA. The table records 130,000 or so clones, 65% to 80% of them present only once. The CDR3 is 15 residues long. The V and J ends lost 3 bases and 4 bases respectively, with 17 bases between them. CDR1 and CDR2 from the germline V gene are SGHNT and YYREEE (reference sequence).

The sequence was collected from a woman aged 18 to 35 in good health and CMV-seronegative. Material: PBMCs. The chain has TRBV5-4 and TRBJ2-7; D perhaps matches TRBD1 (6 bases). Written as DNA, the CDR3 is TGTGCCAGCAGCTCTCAGGGGCTAGCTATGTACGAGCAGTACTTC. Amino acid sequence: CASSSQGLAMYEQYF. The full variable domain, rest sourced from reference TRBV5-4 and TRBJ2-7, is ETGVTQSPTHLIKTRGQQVTLRCSSQSGHNTVSWYQQALGQGPQFIFQYYREEENGRGNFPPRFSGLQFPNYSSELNVNALELDDSALYLCASSSQGLAMYEQYFGPGTRLTVT.